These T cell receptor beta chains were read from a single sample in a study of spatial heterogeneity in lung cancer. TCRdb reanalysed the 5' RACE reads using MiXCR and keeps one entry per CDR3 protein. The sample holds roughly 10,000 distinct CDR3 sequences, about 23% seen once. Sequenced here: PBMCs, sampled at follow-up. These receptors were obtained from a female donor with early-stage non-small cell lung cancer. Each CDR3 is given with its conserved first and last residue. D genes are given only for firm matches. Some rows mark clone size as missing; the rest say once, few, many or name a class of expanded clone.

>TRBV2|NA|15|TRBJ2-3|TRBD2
TGTGCCAGCAGTGAGCTAACTAGCGGCACAGATACGCAGTATTTT
CASSELTSGTDTQYF
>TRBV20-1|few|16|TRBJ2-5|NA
TGCAGTGCTAGAGATATGCGTTTGGGACCTCAAGAGACCCAGTACTTC
CSARDMRLGPQETQYF
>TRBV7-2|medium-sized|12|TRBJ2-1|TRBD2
TGTGCCTCTCGGGAGGGGTACAATGAGCAGTTCTTC
CASREGYNEQFF
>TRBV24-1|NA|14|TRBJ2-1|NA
TGTGCCACCAGTGATCCTACAGGGTCCAATGAGCAGTTCTTC
CATSDPTGSNEQFF
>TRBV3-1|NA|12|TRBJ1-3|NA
TGTGCCAGCAGCCAAGGTATAGGCACCATATATTTT
CASSQGIGTIYF
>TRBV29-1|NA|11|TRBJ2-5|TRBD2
TGCAGCGTTGGGGACTATCAGACCCAGTACTTC
CSVGDYQTQYF
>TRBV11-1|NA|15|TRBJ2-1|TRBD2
TGTGCCAGCAGCCTTGGCGCTAGCGGCTATGAAGTGCAGTTCTTC
CASSLGASGYEVQFF
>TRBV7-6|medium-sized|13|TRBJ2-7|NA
TGTGCCAGCAGCTTAATGGGAATCGGCGAGCAGTACTTC
CASSLMGIGEQYF
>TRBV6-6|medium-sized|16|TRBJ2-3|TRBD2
TGTGCTACTACCCGGTGGGCTAGCGGGAGTTCCGATACGCAGTATTTT
CATTRWASGSSDTQYF
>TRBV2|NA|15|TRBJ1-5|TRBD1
TGTGCCAGCACCTTAGGGGAGGGGGCTTTTCAGCCCCAGCATTTT
CASTLGEGAFQPQHF
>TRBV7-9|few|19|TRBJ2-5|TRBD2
TGTGCCAGCAGCTTAGTATCGTGGAGCGGGAGGCCCCCTCGAGAGACCCAGTACTTC
CASSLVSWSGRPPRETQYF
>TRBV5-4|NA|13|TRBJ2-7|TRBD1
TGTGCCAGCAGCAGGGGACAGCCAAACGAGCAGTACTTC
CASSRGQPNEQYF
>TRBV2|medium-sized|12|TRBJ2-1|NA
TGTGCCAGCAGTGAAGCGCAAAATGAGCAGTTCTTC
CASSEAQNEQFF
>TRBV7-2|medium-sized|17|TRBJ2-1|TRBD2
TGTGCCAGCAGCTGGACTAGCGGGAGAAGAGGGTGGAATGAGCAGTTCTTC
CASSWTSGRRGWNEQFF
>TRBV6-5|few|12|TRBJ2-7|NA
TGTGCCAGCAAGTCGGGCTCCTACGAGCAGTACTTC
CASKSGSYEQYF
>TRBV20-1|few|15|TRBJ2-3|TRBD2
TGCAGTGCTAGAGATCCGGGGGAGGGCCCAGATACGCAGTATTTT
CSARDPGEGPDTQYF
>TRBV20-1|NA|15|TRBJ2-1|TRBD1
TGCAGTGCTCCCCAGACAGGGGGTGCCCCGGAGGAGCAGTTCTTC
CSAPQTGGAPEEQFF
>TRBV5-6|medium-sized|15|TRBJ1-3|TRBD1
TGTGCCAGCAGCGCCGACAGGGGGCCTGGAAACACCATATATTTT
CASSADRGPGNTIYF
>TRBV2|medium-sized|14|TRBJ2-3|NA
TGTGCCAGCAACAAACGGGGCAACACAGATACGCAGTATTTT
CASNKRGNTDTQYF
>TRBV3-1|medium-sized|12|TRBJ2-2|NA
TGTGCCAGCAGCCTCCCTGGCGGGGAGCTGTTTTTT
CASSLPGGELFF
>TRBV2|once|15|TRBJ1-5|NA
TGTGCCAGCAGTGAAGACAGGGATGTGGGCCAGCCCCAGCATTTT
CASSEDRDVGQPQHF
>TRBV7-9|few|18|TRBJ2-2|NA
TGTGCCAGCAGCCCACAAAGGGGACAACCAGCGAACACCGGGGAGCTGTTTTTT
CASSPQRGQPANTGELFF